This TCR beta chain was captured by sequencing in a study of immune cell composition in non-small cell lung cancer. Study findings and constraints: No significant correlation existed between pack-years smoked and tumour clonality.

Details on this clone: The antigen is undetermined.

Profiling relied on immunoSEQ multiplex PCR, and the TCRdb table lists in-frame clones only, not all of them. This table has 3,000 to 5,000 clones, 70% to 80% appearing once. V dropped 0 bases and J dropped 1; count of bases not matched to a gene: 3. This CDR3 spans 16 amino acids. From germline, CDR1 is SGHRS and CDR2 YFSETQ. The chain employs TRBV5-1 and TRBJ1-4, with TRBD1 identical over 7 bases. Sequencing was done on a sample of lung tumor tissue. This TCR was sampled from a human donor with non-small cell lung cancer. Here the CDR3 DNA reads TGCGCCAGCAGCTTGGACAGGGGTATAACTAATGAAAAACTGTTTTTT. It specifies CASSLDRGITNEKLFF.